These T cell receptor beta chains were read from a single sample in a study of blood T cell repertoires in COVID-19. Repertoires were generated with immunoSEQ multiplex PCR, while TCRdb's copy carries only in-frame clones and drops some. The sample includes 70,000 to 80,000 clones, around 85% seen only once; the top ten take roughly 18%. The sample comprised peripheral blood. The receptor set was obtained from a man of 80 years or more in a cohort sampled during active COVID-19. The conserved cysteine and the conserved F or W are not part of the CDR3 here. The D gene is left open where the match is weak. Some rows have no size entry. The others give once, few or many, or a class for an expanded clone.

13	-	TRBV3-1/TRBV3-2	TRBJ1-6	-	ASSQGASYNSPLH
12	TRBD1	TRBV6-5	TRBJ1-5	once	ASSYGTGNQPQH
12	TRBD2	TRBV2	TRBJ2-3	-	ASSRGGRTDTQY
12	TRBD1	TRBV5-1	TRBJ1-2	-	ASSLTGGAGGYT
15	TRBD1	TRBV9	TRBJ1-1	-	ASSVGWGQAPNPEAF
14	TRBD2	TRBV9	TRBJ2-2	-	ASSMRLAGKTGELF
13	-	TRBV10-3	TRBJ2-2	-	AISVSPANTGELF
10	-	TRBV5-1	TRBJ1-5	few	ASHSDYLVQH
10	-	TRBV9	TRBJ1-1	-	ASSAGGSEAF
10	-	TRBV5-1	TRBJ2-3	-	ASRPDRDTQY
13	-	TRBV5-5	TRBJ1-5	once	ASSLVGREDQPQH
13	TRBD1	TRBV7-9	TRBJ1-3	-	ASSFGTGSGNTIY
12	-	TRBV10-3	TRBJ2-5	-	AISESTAGLVQY
12	TRBD1	TRBV19	TRBJ2-7	-	ASRSGQGVYEQY
13	TRBD2	TRBV5-1	TRBJ2-2	few	ASSFSGGAYGELF
13	-	TRBV23-1	TRBJ1-5	-	ASRKDINSNQPQH
9	-	TRBV3-1/TRBV3-2	TRBJ2-1	once	ASSQGAEQF
13	TRBD1	TRBV4-3	TRBJ1-2	-	ASSQDRQGFYGYT
15	TRBD2	TRBV2	TRBJ2-3	-	ASSLRPGLGSTDTQY
14	TRBD1	TRBV5-5	TRBJ1-2	-	ASSVGPGQGADGYT
14	TRBD2	TRBV5-1	TRBJ2-3	-	ASSDLAGQGTDTQY
13	-	TRBV2	TRBJ2-1	-	ASSVIQGFYNEQF
12	-	TRBV13	TRBJ2-7	-	ASSRREGGYEQY
15	TRBD1	TRBV28	TRBJ2-2	-	ASSLPPGQGYTGELF
13	-	TRBV5-1	TRBJ2-6	-	ASSSSFSGANVLT
13	-	TRBV3-1/TRBV3-2	TRBJ1-3	-	ASSQESHSGNTIY
15	-	TRBV9	TRBJ2-6	-	ASSVRSGSSGANVLT
12	TRBD1	TRBV29-1	TRBJ1-2	few	SADLQGMDYGYT
16	-	TRBV7-2	TRBJ2-6	once	ASSPGSSRASGANVLT
13	TRBD2	TRBV7-3	TRBJ2-1	-	ASSPQRGGLYEQF
13	-	TRBV19	TRBJ2-5	-	ASSIDRGVQETQY
11	TRBD1	TRBV19	TRBJ1-1	-	ASSRTGRTEAF
13	-	TRBV7-2	TRBJ1-4	-	ASSPRGATNEKLF
11	-	TRBV7-3	TRBJ1-1	-	ASGSGSNTEAF
14	TRBD1	TRBV9	TRBJ2-5	-	ASSVEDRGYQETQY
13	-	TRBV4-3	TRBJ1-5	-	ASSQVRGVGQPQH
12	TRBD1	TRBV11-2	TRBJ1-2	-	ASSLGQHAEGYT
11	-	TRBV19	TRBJ2-5	-	ARFFGGQETQY
13	TRBD2	TRBV5-4	TRBJ2-3	-	ASKAGGRGTDTQY
15	-	TRBV5-1	TRBJ1-1	-	ASSFIWGRTQNTEAF
12	-	TRBV18	TRBJ2-5	-	ASSPPGGLETQY
13	-	TRBV5-1	TRBJ2-5	-	ASSLGTGISETQY